This record covers a single T cell receptor beta chain. With 60 Vbeta and 13 Jbeta primers, the PCR was carried out. Sequenced by immunoSEQ multiplex PCR; TCRdb stores in-frame clones only, minus some. The table includes about 120,000 clones, roughly 80% detected once. CDR3 size: 18 residues. CDR1 MDHEN and CDR2 SYDVKM come from the germline V gene. Losses at the gene ends were 4 bases for V and 8 bases for J; bases not matched to a gene: 13. These data originate in a study of cytomegalovirus exposure and HLA in healthy donors. The source of this sequence is a man aged 30 to 45 in good health and CMV-seronegative. The gene calls are TRBV28 and TRBJ2-1; 14 nucleotides align to TRBD2. Input material: PBMCs. CDR3 DNA sequence: TGTGCCAGCAGTTCGTGGACTAGCGGGAGGTTGGGGTCGGATGAGCAGTTCTTC. Translating it yields CASSSWTSGRLGSDEQFF.